The present entry profiles one T cell receptor beta chain with its context. This entry is derived from a study of blood T cell repertoires in COVID-19. Overall study context: Samples of COVID-19 (acute and convalescent) were obtained from the United States, Italy and Spain.

Seattle patients were enrolled while actively infected and followed longitudinally. The V gene lost 6 bases and the J gene lost 7 bases, with 22 bases spanning the gap. The germline V gene encodes CDR1 MDHEN and CDR2 SYDVKM. This CDR3 contains 15 residues. The authors' processing: Amplification of reference gene primers provided the estimated nucleated cell counts. Profiling relied on immunoSEQ multiplex PCR, and the TCRdb table lists in-frame clones only, not all of them. V, J and clone size are taken as reported in that table, and D and trimming were inferred from the DNA itself. This sample has 200,000 to 250,000 clones, with approximately 80% found just once.

The V call is TRBV28, the J call TRBJ2-7, with D possibly being TRBD2 (6 bases). Source material: peripheral blood. This clonotype originated in a woman older than 75 with COVID-19, enrolled during active disease. CDR3: CASSQSGLLAGEQYF. For the CDR3, the DNA is TGTGCCAGCAGCCAATCGGGACTCCTTGCGGGTGAGCAGTACTTC.